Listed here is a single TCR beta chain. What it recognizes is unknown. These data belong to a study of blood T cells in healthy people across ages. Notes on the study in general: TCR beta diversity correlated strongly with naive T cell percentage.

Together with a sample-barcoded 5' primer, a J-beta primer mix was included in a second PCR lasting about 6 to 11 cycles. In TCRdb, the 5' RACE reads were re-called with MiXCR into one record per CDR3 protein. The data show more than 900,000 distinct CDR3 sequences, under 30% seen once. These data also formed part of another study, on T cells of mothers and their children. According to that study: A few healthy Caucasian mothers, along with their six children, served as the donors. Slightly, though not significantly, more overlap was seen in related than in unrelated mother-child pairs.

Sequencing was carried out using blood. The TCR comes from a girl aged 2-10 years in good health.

The CDR3 DNA reads as TGCGCCAGCAGCTTGGCCGGCAGTGAGTCCTACGAGCAGTACTTC. Amino acid sequence: CASSLAGSESYEQYF. This chain uses TRBV5-1 with TRBJ2-5; D is uncertain. The tail of the sequence fits TRBJ2-7 better, so the J call may be wrong. The CDR3 has 15 amino acids. The germline CDR1 and CDR2 sequences are SGHRS and YFSETQ.